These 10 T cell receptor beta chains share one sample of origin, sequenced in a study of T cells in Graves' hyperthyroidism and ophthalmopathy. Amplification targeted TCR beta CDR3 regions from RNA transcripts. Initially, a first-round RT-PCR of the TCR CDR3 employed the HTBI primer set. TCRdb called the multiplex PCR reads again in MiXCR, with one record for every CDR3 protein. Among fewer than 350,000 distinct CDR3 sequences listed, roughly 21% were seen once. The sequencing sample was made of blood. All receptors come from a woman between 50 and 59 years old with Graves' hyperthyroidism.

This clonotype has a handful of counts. The CDR3, as DNA: TGTGCCTGTAATCCGGGGGGGCCCCTAGGGCAGTTCTTC. This sequence encodes CACNPGGPLGQFF. V usage is TRBV6-1 and J usage is TRBJ2-1, with 8 bases matching TRBD2. Per the germline V gene, CDR1 is MNHNS and CDR2 is SASEGT. The CDR3 spans 13 residues. V lost 11 bases, J lost 12 bases, and 15 bases stayed unmatched.

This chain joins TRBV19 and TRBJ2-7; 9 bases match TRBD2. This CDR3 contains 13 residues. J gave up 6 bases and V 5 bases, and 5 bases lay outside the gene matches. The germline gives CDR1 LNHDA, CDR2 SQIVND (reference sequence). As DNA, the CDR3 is TGTGCCAGTAGTCCAGCGGGAGGCGTCGAGCAGTACTTC. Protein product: CASSPAGGVEQYF.

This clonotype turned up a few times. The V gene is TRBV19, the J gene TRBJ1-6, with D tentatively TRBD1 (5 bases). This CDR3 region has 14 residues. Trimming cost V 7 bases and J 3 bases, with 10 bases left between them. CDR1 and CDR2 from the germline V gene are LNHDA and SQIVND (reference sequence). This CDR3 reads CASNGGHYNSPLHF. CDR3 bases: TGTGCCAGTAATGGGGGTCACTATAATTCACCCCTCCACTTT.

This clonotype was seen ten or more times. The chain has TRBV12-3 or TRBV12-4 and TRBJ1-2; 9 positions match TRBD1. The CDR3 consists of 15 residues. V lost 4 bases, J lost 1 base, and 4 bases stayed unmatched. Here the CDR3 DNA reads TGTGCCAGCAGTTCTTGGACAGGGGATAACTATGGCTACACCTTC. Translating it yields CASSSWTGDNYGYTF.

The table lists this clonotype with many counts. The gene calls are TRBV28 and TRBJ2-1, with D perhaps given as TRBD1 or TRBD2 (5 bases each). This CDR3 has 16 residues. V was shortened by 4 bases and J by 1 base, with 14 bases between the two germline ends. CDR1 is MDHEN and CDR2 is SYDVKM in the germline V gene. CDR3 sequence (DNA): TGTGCCAGCAGTTCCCTTTCCGGGGCATCCTACAATGAGCAGTTCTTC. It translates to CASSSLSGASYNEQFF. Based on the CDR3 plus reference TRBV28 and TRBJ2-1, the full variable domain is DVKVTQSSRYLVKRTGEKVFLECVQDMDHENMFWYRQDPGLGLRLIYFSYDVKMKEKGDIPEGYSVSREKKERFSLILESASTNQTSMYLCASSSLSGASYNEQFFGPGTRLTVL.

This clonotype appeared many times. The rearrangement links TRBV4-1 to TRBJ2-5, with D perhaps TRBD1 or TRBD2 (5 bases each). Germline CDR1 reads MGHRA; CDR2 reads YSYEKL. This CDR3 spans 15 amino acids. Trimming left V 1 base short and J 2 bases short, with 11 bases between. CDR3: CASSQVATDQETQYF. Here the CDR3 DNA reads TGCGCCAGCAGCCAAGTAGCGACAGATCAAGAGACCCAGTACTTC.

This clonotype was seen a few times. CDR3 sequence reads: CASSAGTAFSGNTIYF. The CDR3 nucleotides are TGTGCCAGCAGTGCAGGCACCGCGTTCTCTGGAAACACCATATATTTT. The chain recombines TRBV6-1 with TRBJ1-3, with unresolved D. The CDR3 contains 16 residues. Trimming cost V 4 bases and J 0 bases, with 13 bases left between them. Germline values: CDR1 MNHNS, CDR2 SASEGT.

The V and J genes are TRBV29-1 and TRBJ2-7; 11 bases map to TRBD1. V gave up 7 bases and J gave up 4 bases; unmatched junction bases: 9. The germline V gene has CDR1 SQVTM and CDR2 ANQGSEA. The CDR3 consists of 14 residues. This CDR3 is CSAGQGATAYEQYF. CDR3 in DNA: TGCAGCGCCGGACAGGGGGCAACCGCTTACGAGCAGTACTTC.

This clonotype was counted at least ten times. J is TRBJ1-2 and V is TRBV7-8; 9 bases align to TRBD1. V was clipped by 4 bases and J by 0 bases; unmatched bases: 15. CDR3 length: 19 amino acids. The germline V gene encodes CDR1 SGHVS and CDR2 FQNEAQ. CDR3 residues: CASSSLSLGTGLANYGYTF. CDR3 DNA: TGTGCCAGCAGCTCTCTTTCGCTAGGGACAGGGTTGGCTAACTATGGCTACACCTTC.

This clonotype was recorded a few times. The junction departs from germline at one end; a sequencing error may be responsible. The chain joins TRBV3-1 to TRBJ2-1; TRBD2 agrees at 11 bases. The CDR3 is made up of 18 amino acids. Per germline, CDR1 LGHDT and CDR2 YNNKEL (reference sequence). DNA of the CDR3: TGTGCCAGCAGCCAAGATTGGCTAGCGGGGGGAAGCGGCAATGAGCGGTTCTTC. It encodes CASSQDWLAGGSGNERFF.